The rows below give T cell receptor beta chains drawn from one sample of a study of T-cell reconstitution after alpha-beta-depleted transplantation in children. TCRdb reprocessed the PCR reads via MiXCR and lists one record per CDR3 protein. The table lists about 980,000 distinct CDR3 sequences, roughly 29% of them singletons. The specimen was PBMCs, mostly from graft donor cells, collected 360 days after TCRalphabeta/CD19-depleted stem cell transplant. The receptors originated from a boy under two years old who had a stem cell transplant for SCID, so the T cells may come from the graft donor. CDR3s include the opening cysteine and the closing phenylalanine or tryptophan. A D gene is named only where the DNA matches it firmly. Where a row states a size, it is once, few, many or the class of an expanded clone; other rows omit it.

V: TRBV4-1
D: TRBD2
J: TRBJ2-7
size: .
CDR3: CASSQEGGTSYEQYF
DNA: TGCGCCAGCAGCCAAGAGGGGGGGACTTCCTACGAGCAGTACTTC

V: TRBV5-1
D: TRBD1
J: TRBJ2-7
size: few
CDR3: CASSSTGGQSSYEQYF
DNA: TGCGCCAGCAGCTCCACAGGGGGCCAGAGCTCCTACGAGCAGTACTTC

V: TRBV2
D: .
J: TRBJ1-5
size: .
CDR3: CASIRDQNQPQHF
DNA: TGTGCCAGCATAAGGGACCAAAATCAGCCCCAGCATTTT

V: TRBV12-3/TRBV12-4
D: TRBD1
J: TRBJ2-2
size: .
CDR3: CASSPPGQGNYNTGELFF
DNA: TGTGCCAGCAGCCCCCCGGGACAGGGGAATTATAACACCGGGGAGCTGTTTTTT

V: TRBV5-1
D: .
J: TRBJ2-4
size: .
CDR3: CASSLFFGTTRAKNIQYF
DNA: TGCGCCAGCAGCTTGTTTTTTGGGACGACGAGGGCCAAAAACATTCAGTACTTC

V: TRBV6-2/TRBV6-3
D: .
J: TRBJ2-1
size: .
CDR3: CASSYPSPEQFF
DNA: TGTGCCAGCAGTTACCCCTCGCCTGAGCAGTTCTTC

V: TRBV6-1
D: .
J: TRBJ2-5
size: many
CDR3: CASRLFNREKTQYF
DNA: TGTGCCAGCCGGCTGTTTAACAGGGAAAAGACCCAGTACTTC

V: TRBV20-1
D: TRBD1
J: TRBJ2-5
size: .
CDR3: CSATNRGREYVTQYF
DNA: TGCAGTGCTACCAACAGGGGGCGAGAATATGTGACCCAGTACTTC

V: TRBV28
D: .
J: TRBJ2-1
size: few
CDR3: CASSFSGPSYNEQFF
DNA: TGTGCCAGCAGTTTCAGCGGGCCTTCCTACAATGAGCAGTTCTTC

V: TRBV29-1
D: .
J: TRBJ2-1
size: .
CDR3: CSVARSRDEQFF
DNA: TGCAGCGTTGCCCGATCCAGGGATGAGCAGTTCTTC

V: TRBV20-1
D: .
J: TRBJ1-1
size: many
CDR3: CSAGPGPEAFF
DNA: TGCAGTGCTGGCCCGGGACCTGAAGCTTTCTTT

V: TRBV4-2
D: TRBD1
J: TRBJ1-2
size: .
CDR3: CASSQATGGNYGYTF
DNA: TGTGCCAGCAGCCAAGCGACAGGGGGTAACTATGGCTACACCTTC

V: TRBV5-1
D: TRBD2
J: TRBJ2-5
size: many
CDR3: CASSLRLAQETQYF
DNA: TGCGCCAGCAGCTTGAGACTAGCCCAAGAGACCCAGTACTTC

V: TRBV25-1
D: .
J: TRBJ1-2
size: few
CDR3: CASSESNRNYGYTF
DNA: TGTGCCAGCAGTGAATCGAACAGAAACTATGGCTACACCTTC

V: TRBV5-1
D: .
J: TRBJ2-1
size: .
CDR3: CASSLVLDLEQFF
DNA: TGCGCCAGCAGCTTGGTATTGGATCTTGAGCAGTTCTTC

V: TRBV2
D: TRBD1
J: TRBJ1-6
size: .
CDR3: CASGGTGLGNSPLHF
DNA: TGTGCCAGCGGGGGGACAGGGCTTGGTAATTCACCCCTCCACTTT

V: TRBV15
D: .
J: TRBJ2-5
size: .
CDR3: CATSRDLLDQETQYF
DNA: TGTGCCACCAGCAGAGATCTCCTGGACCAAGAGACCCAGTACTTC

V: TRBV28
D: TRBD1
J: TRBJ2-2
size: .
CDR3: CASRIGTVNTGELFF
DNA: TGTGCCAGCAGAATCGGGACAGTAAACACCGGGGAGCTGTTTTTT

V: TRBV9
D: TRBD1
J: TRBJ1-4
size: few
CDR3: CASSLRDRHNEKLFF
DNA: TGTGCCAGCAGCCTCCGGGACAGGCATAATGAAAAACTGTTTTTT

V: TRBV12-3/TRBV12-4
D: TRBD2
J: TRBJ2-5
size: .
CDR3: CASSDSGVETQYF
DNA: TGTGCCAGCAGTGATAGCGGGGTGGAGACCCAGTACTTC

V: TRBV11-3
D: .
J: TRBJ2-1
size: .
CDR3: CASSLDEGGPYNEQFF
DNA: TGTGCCAGCAGCTTAGATGAGGGGGGACCCTACAATGAGCAGTTCTTC

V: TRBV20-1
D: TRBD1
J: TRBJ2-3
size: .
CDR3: CSASGTVSTDTQYF
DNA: TGCAGTGCTAGCGGGACAGTCTCCACAGATACGCAGTATTTT